This TCR beta chain was sequenced in a study of human T cells and chemical hapten exposure. About the study: In the sensitization step, 2% DPC was placed on 2 cm by 2 cm of upper inner arm skin. Findings and caveats of the study: It should be noted that donors had alopecia, so their immune response may differ from healthy people's. TCRs whose frequency exceeded 1 in 1000 remained the same following DPC sensitization.

The CDR3 is 14 residues long. Germline lookup yields CDR1 LNHDA and CDR2 SQIVND (reference sequence). V was clipped by 6 bases and J by 4 bases, with 14 bases between them. With respect to this clonotype: What it binds is unknown.

Described time point: patch test 3, about 24 weeks after DPC sensitization. Noted treatment: therapeutic diphenylcyclopropenone sensitization with weekly scalp DPC. The library tagged each cDNA molecule with unique molecular identifiers. TCRdb called the RACE reads again in MiXCR, with one record for every CDR3 protein. Counted here are 150,000 to 200,000 distinct CDR3 sequences, about 30% occurring once; the ten biggest clones make up 2.1%. This receptor was obtained from a woman aged 18-29 years with alopecia areata. Some clones in this sample may be carry-over from other donors' samples. The chain links TRBV19 to TRBJ2-3, with no clear D. Source: whole blood, taken in connection with sensitization to the hapten diphenylcyclopropenone (DPC). The CDR3 DNA sequence: TGTGCCAGTAGCTTAGGGAATTTCGCAGATACGCAGTATTTT. Protein: CASSLGNFADTQYF.